These 25 T cell receptor beta chains originate from one sample sequenced in a study of cytomegalovirus exposure and HLA in healthy donors. PCR used 60 Vbeta primers and 13 Jbeta primers. TCRdb's table, derived via immunoSEQ multiplex PCR, lists solely in-frame clones and lacks some. Of hundreds of thousands of clones in the sample, around four fifths are singletons; the top ten hold more than 0.5%. Sequencing was performed on PBMCs. The receptors stem from a woman in her 40s in good health and CMV-seronegative.

This clone was seen a handful of times. This sequence joins TRBV4-1 and TRBJ1-2; 7 bases fit TRBD1. Germline values: CDR1 MGHRA, CDR2 YSYEKL. Trimming removed 3 bases from V and 6 bases from J; junction bases left unmatched: 7. This CDR3 has 14 residues. This CDR3 is CASSQPTGSDGYTF. CDR3 in DNA: TGCGCCAGCAGCCAGCCGACAGGGTCAGATGGCTACACCTTC.

The chain joins TRBV4-3 to TRBJ2-4; TRBD2 might be the D (6 bases). The CDR3 loop spans 17 amino acids. The V end was cut by 0 bases, the J end by 0 bases, with 12 bases between. Germline CDR1 LGHNA, CDR2 YSLEER. CDR3 sequence: CASSQDRAGRAKNIQYF. In DNA form, the CDR3 reads TGCGCCAGCAGCCAAGATCGAGCGGGCCGAGCCAAAAACATTCAGTACTTC.

The sample holds one count of this clone. The chain recombines TRBV5-1 with TRBJ1-6; TRBD1 matches at 12 bases. The trim removed 0 bases at V and 2 bases at J, leaving 9 bases unmatched. From germline, CDR1 is SGHRS and CDR2 YFSETQ. The CDR3 is made up of 20 amino acids. The CDR3 DNA sequence: TGCGCCAGCAGCTTGGTAGCCCGGGACAGGGGGCCTCCCTATAATTCACCCCTCCACTTT. Protein: CASSLVARDRGPPYNSPLHF.

This clone appeared once. At one end the junction does not follow the germline gene, possibly because of a read error. The chain carries TRBV10-2 and TRBJ2-7; TRBD1 is a possible D gene (5 bases). Germline V gene lookup returns CDR1 WSHSY and CDR2 SAAADI. This CDR3 region has 14 residues. CDR3 sequence (DNA): TGCGCCAGCAGTGAGTCGGGAACCAGGGTAGACAGAACCTTC. Its translation: CASSESGTRVDRTF.

In nucleotides, the CDR3 is TGTGCCAGCAGCTTAGGGCTCTCGGGGTCTAGCACAGATACGCAGTATTTT. It encodes CASSLGLSGSSTDTQYF. This chain uses TRBV11-2 with TRBJ2-3, with a weak D call TRBD2 (5 bases). In germline, CDR1 is SGHAT, CDR2 FQNNGV. This CDR3 spans 17 amino acids. The V gene lost 1 base and the J gene lost 0 bases, with 14 bases spanning the gap. Based on the CDR3 plus reference TRBV11-2 and TRBJ2-3, the full variable domain is EAGVAQSPRYKIIEKRQSVAFWCNPISGHATLYWYQQILGQGPKLLIQFQNNGVVDDSQLPKDRFSAERLKGVDSTLKIQPAKLEDSAVYLCASSLGLSGSSTDTQYFGPGTRLTVL.

The CDR3 loop is CASRLEVSPYNEQFF. For the CDR3, the DNA is TGTGCCAGCAGGCTCGAGGTGTCCCCTTACAATGAGCAGTTCTTC. The chain has TRBV6-1 and TRBJ2-1; D ambiguous. The CDR3 loop spans 15 amino acids. Trimming cost V 6 bases and J 4 bases, with 16 bases left between them. Germline CDR1 reads MNHNS; CDR2 reads SASEGT.

The chain recombines TRBV10-3 with TRBJ1-5; D unresolved. V lost 3 bases to trimming and J lost 3 bases, with 3 bases between them. The CDR3 is 12 amino acids. Germline V gene data show CDR1 as ENHRY and CDR2 as SYGVKD. CDR3 coding DNA: TGTGCCATCAGTGATAACAATCAGCCCCAGCATTTT. Protein product: CAISDNNQPQHF.

The chain joins TRBV25-1 to TRBJ2-1, with 10 bases aligning to TRBD1. Germline V gene lookup returns CDR1 MGHDK and CDR2 SYGVNS. Trimming took 4 bases from V and 4 from J; bases not matched to a gene: 1. CDR3 length equals 14 residues. DNA for the CDR3: TGTGCCAGCAGTGGGACAGGGGGATACAATGAGCAGTTCTTC. Its translation is CASSGTGGYNEQFF.

The CDR3: CASSYLTGVETQYF. CDR3 in DNA: TGTGCCAGCAGTTACTTGACAGGGGTGGAGACCCAGTACTTC. The genes are TRBV6-6 and TRBJ2-5; 8 bases align to TRBD1. This CDR3 spans 14 amino acids. V lost 1 base and J lost 5; bases outside the gene matches: 3. The V gene's germline CDR1 is MNHNY and CDR2 SVGAGI (reference sequence).

The rearrangement joins TRBV9 to TRBJ1-1; 8 positions match TRBD1. The CDR3 is 15 residues long. CDR1 SGDLS and CDR2 YYNGEE come from the germline V gene. The V gene end was trimmed by 3 bases and the J gene end by 8 bases; junction bases not matched to a gene: 12. The CDR3 reads CASSAQTGEGSEAFF. The CDR3, as DNA: TGTGCCAGCAGCGCACAGACAGGGGAAGGGTCGGAAGCTTTCTTT. Complete variable domain (other parts from reference TRBV9 and TRBJ1-1): DSGVTQTPKHLITATGQRVTLRCSPRSGDLSVYWYQQSLDQGLQFLIQYYNGEERAKGNILERFSAQQFPDLHSELNLSSLELGDSALYFCASSAQTGEGSEAFFGQGTRLTVV.

Here the CDR3 DNA reads TGTGCCAGCAGCACGGGGACTAGCGGGGGGGAGCAGTTCTTC. Translated: CASSTGTSGGEQFF. V is TRBV7-9 and J is TRBJ2-1; 15 bases are a match to TRBD2. CDR1 and CDR2 from the germline V gene are SEHNR and FQNEAQ (reference sequence). J lost 10 bases, V lost 5 bases, and 3 bases had no gene match. The length of the CDR3 is 14 residues.

The chain uses TRBV5-1 and TRBJ1-4; D call uncertain. Germline-derived CDR1 and CDR2 are SGHRS and YFSETQ. The CDR3 totals 13 residues. Trimming removed 3 bases from V and 6 bases from J, with 9 bases in between. CDR3 in DNA: TGCGCCAGCAGCTCCGGCGGAGATGAAAAACTGTTTTTT. Its translation is CASSSGGDEKLFF.

Concerning this clone itself: A junction boundary mismatches the germline segment, possibly from a read error. Written as DNA, the CDR3 is TGTGCCTCAACAGGGCCGGGCACTGAAGTTTTCTTT. It encodes CASTGPGTEVFF. The genes are TRBV30 and TRBJ1-1; D may be TRBD1 (6 bases). CDR3 length equals 12 residues. CDR1 is GTSNPN and CDR2 is SVGIG in the germline V gene (reference sequence). The full variable domain, completed using reference TRBV30 and TRBJ1-1, is SQTIHQWPATLVQPVGSPLSLECTVEGTSNPNLYWYRQAAGRGLQLLFYSVGIGQISSEVPQNLSASRPQDRQFILSSKKLLLSDSGFYLCASTGPGTEVFFGQGTRLTVV.

The chain has TRBV5-1 and TRBJ1-4, with TRBD1 identical over 8 bases. Per the germline V gene, CDR1 is SGHRS and CDR2 is YFSETQ. The V and J ends lost 3 bases and 2 bases, in that order; junction bases with no gene match: 3. The CDR3 contains 15 residues. CDR3 residues: CASSSGQGTNEKLFF. The CDR3 nucleotides are TGCGCCAGCAGCTCAGGACAGGGTACTAATGAAAAACTGTTTTTT.

A few counts support this clone. This chain joins TRBV6-6 and TRBJ2-7; a weak D match, TRBD1 (6 bases). The CDR3 length is 16 residues. The V end lost 0 bases, the J end lost 5 bases, and 17 bases lay between the germline ends. Germline V gene lookup returns CDR1 MNHNY and CDR2 SVGAGI (reference sequence). CDR3 bases: TGTGCCAGCAGTTACTCGAGGGGGTTGAAGGACGACGAGCAGTACTTC. It translates to CASSYSRGLKDDEQYF.

The chain links TRBV2 to TRBJ1-2, with D possibly matching TRBD1 (5 bases). The CDR3 covers 12 residues. V was trimmed by 9 bases and J by 3 bases, leaving 11 bases between them. The germline gives CDR1 SNHLY, CDR2 FYNNEI. For the CDR3, the DNA is TGTGCCAGGGAGGGGAGGGACTATGGCTACACCTTC. Its protein is CAREGRDYGYTF.

CDR3 coding DNA: TGTGCCAGCAGCGGACGAGGACAGGGAGACTCTGGGGCCAACGTCCTGACTTTC. Its translation is CASSGRGQGDSGANVLTF. The V and J genes are TRBV9 and TRBJ2-6; 8 bases fit TRBD1. J lost 0 bases, V lost 3 bases, and 8 bases had no gene match. In germline, CDR1 is SGDLS, CDR2 YYNGEE. This CDR3 region has 18 residues.

The gene calls are TRBV28 and TRBJ2-1; TRBD1 agrees at 8 bases. In germline, CDR1 is MDHEN, CDR2 SYDVKM. This CDR3 spans 13 amino acids. V dropped 6 bases and J dropped 9; count of bases not matched to a gene: 7. CDR3 in amino acids: CASRMTGAGEQFF. CDR3 nucleotides: TGTGCCAGCAGAATGACAGGGGCGGGTGAGCAGTTCTTC.

The V gene is TRBV29-1, the J gene TRBJ2-3; 9 nucleotides line up with TRBD2. Trimming took 1 base from V and 0 from J; bases not matched to a gene: 2. Germline loops: CDR1 SQVTM, CDR2 ANQGSEA. CDR3 length: 15 residues. The CDR3 region has the DNA TGCAGCGTTGAAGCTAGCGGGGCAAGCACAGATACGCAGTATTTT. Its translation: CSVEASGASTDTQYF.

The chain uses TRBV5-1 and TRBJ2-4; 7 nucleotides line up with TRBD2. The CDR3 is made up of 15 amino acids. The V gene end was trimmed by 1 base and the J gene end by 8 bases; junction bases not matched to a gene: 9. Germline V gene sequence: CDR1 SGHRS, CDR2 YFSETQ. The CDR3, as DNA: TGCGCCAGCAGCTTGTCGGGCGGGGGTGGAGACATTCAGTACTTC. The encoded protein is CASSLSGGGGDIQYF.

This clone was detected a few times. This chain connects TRBV19 to TRBJ2-7; the D gene is possibly TRBD1 (6 bases). This CDR3 comprises 13 residues. Germline values: CDR1 LNHDA, CDR2 SQIVND (reference sequence). The V end lost 5 bases, the J end lost 3 bases, and 11 bases lay between the germline ends. The CDR3, as DNA: TGTGCCAGTAGTTCGGACAGCCACTACGAGCAGTACTTC. Protein: CASSSDSHYEQYF.

The rearrangement uses TRBV9 and TRBJ2-1; TRBD1 is a possible D gene (5 bases). The germline CDR1 and CDR2 sequences are SGDLS and YYNGEE. The length of the CDR3 is 15 residues. The ends were cut back, 0 bases at V and 3 bases at J, with 10 bases in the middle. The CDR3: CASSVEGVRYNEQFF. For the CDR3, the DNA is TGTGCCAGCAGCGTAGAAGGGGTTCGCTACAATGAGCAGTTCTTC.

The chain is built from TRBV6-5 and TRBJ1-1, with a possible D match to TRBD1 (5 bases). The germline CDR1 and CDR2 sequences are MNHEY and SVGAGI. The CDR3 is 14 residues long. The ends were cut back, 6 bases at V and 0 bases at J, with 11 bases in the middle. The CDR3 here is CASRPRTLNTEAFF. The CDR3 nucleotides are TGTGCCAGCAGGCCCCGGACACTGAACACTGAAGCTTTCTTT.

The rearrangement links TRBV19 to TRBJ1-2; D not certain. Per the germline V gene, CDR1 is LNHDA and CDR2 is SQIVND (reference sequence). The CDR3 length is 13 residues. With 6 bases removed from V and 3 bases from J, the gap between germline ends came to 11 bases. The CDR3 nucleotides are TGTGCCAGTAGGGCCGGGAGAGACTATGGCTACACCTTC. It specifies CASRAGRDYGYTF.

The rearrangement joins TRBV7-9 to TRBJ1-2; 8 bases are shared with TRBD1. This CDR3 has 16 amino acids. The germline CDR1 and CDR2 sequences are SEHNR and FQNEAQ (reference sequence). Losses at the gene ends were 5 bases for V and 4 bases for J; bases not matched to a gene: 12. The CDR3 DNA sequence: TGTGCCAGCAGCCCCCCTAGCAGGGGGCCAAGCTATGGCTACACCTTC. It yields the protein CASSPPSRGPSYGYTF.